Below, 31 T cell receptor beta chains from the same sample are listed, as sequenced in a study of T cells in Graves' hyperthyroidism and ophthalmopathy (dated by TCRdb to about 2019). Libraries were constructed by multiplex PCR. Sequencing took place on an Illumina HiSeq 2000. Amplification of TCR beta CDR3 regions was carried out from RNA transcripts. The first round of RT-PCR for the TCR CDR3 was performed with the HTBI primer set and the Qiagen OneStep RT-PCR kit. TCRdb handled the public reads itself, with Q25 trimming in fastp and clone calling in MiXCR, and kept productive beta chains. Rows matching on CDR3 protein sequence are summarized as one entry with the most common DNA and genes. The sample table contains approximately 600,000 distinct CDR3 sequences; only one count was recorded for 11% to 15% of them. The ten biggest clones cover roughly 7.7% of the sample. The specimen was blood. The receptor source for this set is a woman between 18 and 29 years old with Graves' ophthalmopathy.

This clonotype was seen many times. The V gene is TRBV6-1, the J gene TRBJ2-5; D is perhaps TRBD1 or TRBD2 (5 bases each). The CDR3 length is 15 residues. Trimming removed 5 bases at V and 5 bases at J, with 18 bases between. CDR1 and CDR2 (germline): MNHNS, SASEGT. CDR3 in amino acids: CASSWAGAISETQYF. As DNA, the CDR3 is TGTGCCAGCAGTTGGGCCGGGGCCATCAGCGAGACCCAGTACTTC.

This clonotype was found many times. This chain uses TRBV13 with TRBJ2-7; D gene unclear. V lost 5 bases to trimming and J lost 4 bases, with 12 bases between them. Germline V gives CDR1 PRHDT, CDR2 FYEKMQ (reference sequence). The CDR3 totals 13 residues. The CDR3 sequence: CASSPRSGYEQYF. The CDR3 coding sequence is TGTGCCAGCAGCCCTAGATCAGGATACGAGCAGTACTTC.

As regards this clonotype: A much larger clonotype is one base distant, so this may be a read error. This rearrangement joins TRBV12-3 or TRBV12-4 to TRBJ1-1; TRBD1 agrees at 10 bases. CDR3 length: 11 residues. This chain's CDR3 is CAETGGTEALF. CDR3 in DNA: TGTGCCGAGACAGGGGGCACTGAAGCTCTCTTT.

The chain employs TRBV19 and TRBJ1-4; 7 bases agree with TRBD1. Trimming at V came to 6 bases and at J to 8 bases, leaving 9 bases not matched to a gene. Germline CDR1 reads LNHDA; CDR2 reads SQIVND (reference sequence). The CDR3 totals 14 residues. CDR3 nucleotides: TGTGCCAGTAGACCGACAGGGCAGGTGGAAAAACTGTTTTTT. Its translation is CASRPTGQVEKLFF.

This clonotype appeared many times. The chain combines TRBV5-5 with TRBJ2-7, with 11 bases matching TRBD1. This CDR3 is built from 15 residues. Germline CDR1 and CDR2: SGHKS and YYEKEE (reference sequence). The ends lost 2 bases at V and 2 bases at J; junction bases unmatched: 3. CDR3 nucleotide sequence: TGTGCCAGCAGCTTCCGGGACAGGGGGACCTACGAGCAGTACTTC. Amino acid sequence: CASSFRDRGTYEQYF.

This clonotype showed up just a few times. CDR3 protein: CASSLQGMGKEETQYF. Here the CDR3 DNA reads TGCGCCAGCAGCCTCCAGGGTATGGGGAAGGAAGAGACCCAGTACTTC. The chain links TRBV5-1 to TRBJ2-5, with D possibly matching TRBD1 (5 bases). Per the germline V gene, CDR1 is SGHRS and CDR2 is YFSETQ. The V and J ends lost 4 bases and 3 bases respectively, with 19 bases between them. CDR3 size: 16 residues.

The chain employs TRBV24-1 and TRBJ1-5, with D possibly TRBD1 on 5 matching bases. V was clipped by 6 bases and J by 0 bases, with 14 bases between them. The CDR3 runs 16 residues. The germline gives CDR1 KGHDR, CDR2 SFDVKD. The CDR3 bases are TGTGCCACCAGTTTATGGGACCCGAATAGCAATCAGCCCCAGCATTTT. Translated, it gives CATSLWDPNSNQPQHF.

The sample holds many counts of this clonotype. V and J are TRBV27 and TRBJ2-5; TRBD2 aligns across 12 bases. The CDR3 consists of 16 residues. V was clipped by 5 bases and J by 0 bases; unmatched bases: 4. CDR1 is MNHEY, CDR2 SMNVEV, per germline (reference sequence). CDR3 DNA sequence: TGTGCCAGCAGTGCCGGACTAGCGGGGTACCAAGAGACCCAGTACTTC. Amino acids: CASSAGLAGYQETQYF.

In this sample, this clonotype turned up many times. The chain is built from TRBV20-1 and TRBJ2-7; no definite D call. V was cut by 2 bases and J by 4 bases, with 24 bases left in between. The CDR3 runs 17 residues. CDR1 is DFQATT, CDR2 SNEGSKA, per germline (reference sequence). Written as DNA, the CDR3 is TGCAGTGCTAGAAAGCGAAACCTCATGGGGTTGTCGTACGAGCAGTACTTC. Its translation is CSARKRNLMGLSYEQYF.

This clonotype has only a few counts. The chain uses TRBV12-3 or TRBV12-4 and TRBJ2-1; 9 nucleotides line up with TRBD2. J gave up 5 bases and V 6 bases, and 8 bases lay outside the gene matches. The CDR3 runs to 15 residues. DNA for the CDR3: TGTGCCAGCAGACATAGCGGGAGAAAGGACAATGAGCAGTTCTTC. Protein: CASRHSGRKDNEQFF.

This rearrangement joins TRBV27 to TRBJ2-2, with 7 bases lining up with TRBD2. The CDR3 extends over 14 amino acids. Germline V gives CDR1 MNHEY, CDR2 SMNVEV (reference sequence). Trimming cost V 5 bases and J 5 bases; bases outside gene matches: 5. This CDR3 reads CASSPLSGTGELFF. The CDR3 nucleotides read TGTGCCAGCAGTCCCCTTAGCGGGACCGGGGAGCTGTTTTTT.

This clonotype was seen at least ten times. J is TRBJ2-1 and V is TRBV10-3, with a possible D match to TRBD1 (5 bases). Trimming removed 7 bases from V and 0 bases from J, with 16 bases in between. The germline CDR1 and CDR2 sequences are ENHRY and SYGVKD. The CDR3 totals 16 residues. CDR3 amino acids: CAINPSARGSYNEQFF. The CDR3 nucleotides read TGTGCCATCAATCCCTCAGCTAGGGGCTCCTACAATGAGCAGTTCTTC.

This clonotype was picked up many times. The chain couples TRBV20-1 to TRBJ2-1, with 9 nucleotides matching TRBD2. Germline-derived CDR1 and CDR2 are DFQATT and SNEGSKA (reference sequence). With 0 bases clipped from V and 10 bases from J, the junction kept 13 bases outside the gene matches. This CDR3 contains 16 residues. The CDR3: CSARDIRLAGQGEQFF. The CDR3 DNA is TGCAGTGCTAGAGATATAAGGCTAGCGGGGCAGGGGGAGCAGTTCTTC.

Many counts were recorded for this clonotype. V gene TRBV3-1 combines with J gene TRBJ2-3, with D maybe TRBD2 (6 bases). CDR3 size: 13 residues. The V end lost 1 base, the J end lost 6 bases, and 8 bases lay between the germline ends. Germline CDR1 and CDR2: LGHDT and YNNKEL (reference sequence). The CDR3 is CASSQGLEDTQYF. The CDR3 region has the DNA TGTGCCAGCAGCCAAGGACTAGAGGATACGCAGTATTTT.

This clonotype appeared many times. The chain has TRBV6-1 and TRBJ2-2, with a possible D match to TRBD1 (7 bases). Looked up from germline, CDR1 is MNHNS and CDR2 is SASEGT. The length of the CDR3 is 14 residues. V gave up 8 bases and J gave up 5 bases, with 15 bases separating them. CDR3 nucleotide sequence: TGTGCCAGCCAGGAGGGGGCGAGGACCGGGGAGCTGTTTTTT. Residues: CASQEGARTGELFF.

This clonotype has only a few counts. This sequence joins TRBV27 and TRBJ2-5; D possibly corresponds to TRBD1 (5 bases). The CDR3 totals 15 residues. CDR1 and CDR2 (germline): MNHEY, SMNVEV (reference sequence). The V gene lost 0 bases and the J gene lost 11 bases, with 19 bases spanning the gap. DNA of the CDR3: TGTGCCAGCAGTTTATCGGTAGCCCCTCTGCGGACACAGTACTTC. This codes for CASSLSVAPLRTQYF.

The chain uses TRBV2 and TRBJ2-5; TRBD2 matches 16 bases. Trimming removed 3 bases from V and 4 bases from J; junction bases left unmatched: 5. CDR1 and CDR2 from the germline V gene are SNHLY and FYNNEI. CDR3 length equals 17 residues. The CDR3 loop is CASSDRGLAGGPETQYF. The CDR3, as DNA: TGTGCCAGCAGTGACCGGGGACTAGCGGGAGGGCCAGAGACCCAGTACTTC.

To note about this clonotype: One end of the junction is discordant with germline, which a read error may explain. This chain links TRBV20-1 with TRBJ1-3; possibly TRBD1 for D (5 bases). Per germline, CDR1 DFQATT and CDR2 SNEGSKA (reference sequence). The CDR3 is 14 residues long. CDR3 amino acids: CLPNRRCSGNTIYF. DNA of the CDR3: TGTTTGCCTAACAGGCGATGCTCTGGAAACACCATATATTTT.

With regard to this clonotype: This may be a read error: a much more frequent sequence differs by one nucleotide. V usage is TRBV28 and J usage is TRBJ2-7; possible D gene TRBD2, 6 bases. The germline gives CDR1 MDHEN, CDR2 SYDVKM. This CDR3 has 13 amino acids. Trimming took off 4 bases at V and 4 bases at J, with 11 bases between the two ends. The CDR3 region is CASSWGLPYEQYF. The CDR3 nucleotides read TGTGCCAGCAGTTGGGGACTCCCTTACGAGCAGTACTTC.

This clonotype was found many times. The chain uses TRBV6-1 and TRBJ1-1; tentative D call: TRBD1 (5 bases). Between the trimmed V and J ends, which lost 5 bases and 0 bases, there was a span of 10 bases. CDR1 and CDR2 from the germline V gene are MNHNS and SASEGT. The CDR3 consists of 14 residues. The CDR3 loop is CASSTGLLNTEAFF. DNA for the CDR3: TGTGCCAGCAGTACGGGACTGCTGAACACTGAAGCTTTCTTT.

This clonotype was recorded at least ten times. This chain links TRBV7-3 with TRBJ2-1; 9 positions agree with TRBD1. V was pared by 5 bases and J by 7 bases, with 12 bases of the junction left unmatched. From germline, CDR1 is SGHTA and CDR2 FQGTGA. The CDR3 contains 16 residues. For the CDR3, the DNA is TGTGCCAGCAGCCCGACCTTCGACAGGGGGAGAAATGAGCAGTTCTTC. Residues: CASSPTFDRGRNEQFF.

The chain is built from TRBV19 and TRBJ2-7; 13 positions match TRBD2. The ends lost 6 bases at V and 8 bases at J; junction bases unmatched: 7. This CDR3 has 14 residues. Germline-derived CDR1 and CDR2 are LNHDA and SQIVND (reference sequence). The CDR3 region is CASRAGTSGTKQYF. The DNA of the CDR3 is TGTGCCAGTAGGGCCGGGACTAGCGGGACTAAGCAGTACTTC.

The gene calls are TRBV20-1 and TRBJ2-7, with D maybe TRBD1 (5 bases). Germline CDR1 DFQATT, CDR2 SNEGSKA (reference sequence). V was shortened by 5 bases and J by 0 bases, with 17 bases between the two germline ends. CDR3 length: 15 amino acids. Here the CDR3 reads CSAPTQGYHSYEQYF. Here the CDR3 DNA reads TGCAGTGCTCCTACGCAGGGCTACCACTCCTACGAGCAGTACTTC.

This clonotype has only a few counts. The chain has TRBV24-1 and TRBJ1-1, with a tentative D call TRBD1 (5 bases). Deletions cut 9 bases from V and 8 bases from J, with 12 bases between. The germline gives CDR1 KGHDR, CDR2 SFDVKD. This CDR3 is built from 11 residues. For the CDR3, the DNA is TGTGCCACCTGGGGTGCAGGGGAAGCTTTCTTT. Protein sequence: CATWGAGEAFF.

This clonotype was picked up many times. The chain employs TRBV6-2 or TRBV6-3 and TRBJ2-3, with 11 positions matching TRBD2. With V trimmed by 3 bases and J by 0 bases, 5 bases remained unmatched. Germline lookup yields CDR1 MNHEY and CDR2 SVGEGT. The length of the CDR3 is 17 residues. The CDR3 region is CASSYSLAGGSTDTQYF. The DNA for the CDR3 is TGTGCCAGCAGTTATTCGCTAGCGGGAGGCAGCACAGATACGCAGTATTTT.

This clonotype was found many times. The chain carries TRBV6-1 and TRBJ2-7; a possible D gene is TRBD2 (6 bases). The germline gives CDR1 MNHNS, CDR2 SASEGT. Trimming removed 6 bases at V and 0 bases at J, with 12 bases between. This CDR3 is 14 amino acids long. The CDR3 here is CASRSLADSYEQYF. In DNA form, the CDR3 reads TGTGCCAGCAGATCCTTAGCGGACTCCTACGAGCAGTACTTC.

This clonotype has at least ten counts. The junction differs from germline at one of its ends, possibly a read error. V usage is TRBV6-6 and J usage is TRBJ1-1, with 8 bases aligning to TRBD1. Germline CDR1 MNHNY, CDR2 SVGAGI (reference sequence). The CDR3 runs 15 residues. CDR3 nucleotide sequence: TGTGCCAGCAGCTACTCCGGGACAGGATCGACTGAAGCTTTCTTT. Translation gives CASSYSGTGSTEAFF.

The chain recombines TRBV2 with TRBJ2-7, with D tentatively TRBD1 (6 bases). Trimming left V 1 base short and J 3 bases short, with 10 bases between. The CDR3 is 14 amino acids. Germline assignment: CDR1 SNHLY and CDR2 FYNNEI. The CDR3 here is CASSEGYRDYEQYF. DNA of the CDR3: TGTGCCAGCAGTGAAGGGTACAGGGACTACGAGCAGTACTTC.

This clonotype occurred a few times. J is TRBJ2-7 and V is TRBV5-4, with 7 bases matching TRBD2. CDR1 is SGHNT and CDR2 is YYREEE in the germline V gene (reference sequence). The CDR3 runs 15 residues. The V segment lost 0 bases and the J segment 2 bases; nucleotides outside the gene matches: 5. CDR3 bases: TGTGCCAGCAGCTTGGCCCCAGCGGGGCCCTACGAGCAGTACTTC. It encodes CASSLAPAGPYEQYF.

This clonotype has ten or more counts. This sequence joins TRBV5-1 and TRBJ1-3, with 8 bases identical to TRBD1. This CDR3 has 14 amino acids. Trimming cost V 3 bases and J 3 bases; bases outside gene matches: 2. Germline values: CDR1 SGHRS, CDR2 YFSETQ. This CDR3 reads CASSSTGDGNTIYF. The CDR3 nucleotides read TGCGCCAGCAGCTCGACAGGGGATGGAAACACCATATATTTT.

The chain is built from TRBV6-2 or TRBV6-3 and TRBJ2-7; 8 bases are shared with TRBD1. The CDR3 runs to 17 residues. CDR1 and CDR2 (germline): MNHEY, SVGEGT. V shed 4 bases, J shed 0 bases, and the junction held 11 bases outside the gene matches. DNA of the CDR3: TGTGCCAGCAGTTCCCAACGACAGGGGCCCCTCTCCTACGAGCAGTACTTC. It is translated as CASSSQRQGPLSYEQYF.